This T cell receptor (beta chain) is from a study of T cells after yellow fever vaccination. Overall study context: For low cell numbers, libraries were made with SMART-Seq v4 Ultra Low Input. General study results and limits: It was the secondary response that reached its peak faster, day 5 versus 15, but it was weaker. Clonotypes shared by both compartments, CD4 and CD8, made up a small share.

There are many counts of this clonotype. The antigen is undetermined. Template switching with 5'RACE generated the TCR cDNA and added a universal primer site and UMIs. TCRdb fed the 5' RACE reads into MiXCR, producing one record per CDR3 protein. The data show 100,000 to 150,000 distinct CDR3 sequences, with more than 6% seen just once and just under 2.5% held by the top ten. J gave up 6 bases and V 5 bases, and 5 bases lay outside the gene matches. This CDR3 comprises 14 residues. Germline CDR1 is SGHVS and CDR2 is FNYEAQ. The rearrangement links TRBV7-6 to TRBJ1-5; TRBD1 aligns across 9 bases. The clonotype was recovered from a man between 18 and 35 years old who received the YFV17D yellow fever vaccine. The source material was CD4+ T cells sorted from PBMCs, sampled approximately 11 days after the first yellow fever vaccination. This CDR3 is CASSPGQGVQPQHF. DNA of the CDR3: TGTGCCAGCAGCCCGGGACAGGGCGTTCAGCCCCAGCATTTT.